Given below is one T cell receptor (beta chain) in context. Its antigen is currently unknown. The data are from a study of Graves' ophthalmopathy and Graves' hyperthyroidism. As for the study in general: Stable hyperthyroid donors showed no ophthalmopathy during 18 months follow-up. Study-wide points: Using a 13-signature model, the authors split ophthalmopathy from stable hyperthyroidism, with roughly 88% sensitivity and 81.08% specificity.

RNA served as the template for amplifying TCR beta CDR3 regions. HTBI primers were used in a first-round RT-PCR, which preceded a second-round multiplex PCR. TCRdb reprocessed the multiplex PCR reads with MiXCR, giving one entry per CDR3 protein. In the table there are approximately 540,000 distinct CDR3 sequences, approximately 37% of which are singletons. V gave up 0 bases and J gave up 6 bases, with 7 bases separating them. The CDR3 length is 13 residues. In germline, CDR1 is SGHVS, CDR2 FNYEAQ. Reliance was placed on clinical symptoms, serum thyroxine, TRAb, thyroid ultrasound and orbital computed tomography for diagnosis.

The specimen was peripheral blood or thyroid tissue (not recorded which). This clonotype originated in an adult man with Graves' hyperthyroidism. This chain uses TRBV7-6 with TRBJ2-3, with D unclear. Here the CDR3 reads CASSLARRDTQYF. The CDR3 DNA sequence: TGTGCCAGCAGCTTAGCGAGAAGGGATACGCAGTATTTT.